This T cell receptor beta chain comes out of a study of T cell responses to AZD1222 COVID-19 vaccine. Points from the study as a whole: Only six or seven AZD1222 recipients tested seropositive at baseline. Nearly half of unique spike-specific TCRs reportedly avoided B.1.351 and B.1.1.7 mutated regions. All repertoire sampling was performed exclusively after the peak T cell response.

Concerning this clone itself: The antigen is unknown.

Data came from immunoSEQ multiplex PCR; TCRdb stores just in-frame clones and leaves some out. The table shows roughly 120,000 clones, with around 87% occurring only once. The V end was cut by 0 bases, the J end by 3 bases, with 22 bases between. The CDR3 extends over 19 amino acids. The V gene's germline CDR1 is SGHKS and CDR2 YYEKEE (reference sequence). This TCR was recovered from an adult who received the AZD1222 COVID-19 vaccine. The chain has TRBV5-5 and TRBJ1-5, with D uncertain. The sequenced sample was peripheral blood, obtained 28 days after the second AZD1222 dose. The CDR3 region is CASSLGPTEPNDYNQPQHF. The CDR3 DNA reads as TGTGCCAGCAGCTTGGGACCTACAGAGCCTAACGATTACAATCAGCCCCAGCATTTT.